These 25 T cell receptor beta chains share one sample of origin, sequenced in a study of T cells in Graves' hyperthyroidism and ophthalmopathy. TCR beta CDR3 sequences were amplified from RNA transcripts. A first-round RT-PCR of the TCR CDR3 used the HTBI primer set. TCRdb re-analysed the multiplex PCR reads in MiXCR, keeping a single row per CDR3 protein. The sample shows about 530,000 distinct CDR3 sequences, under 20% of them seen only once. The sequencing sample was made of blood. All receptors derive from a woman under 30 with Graves' ophthalmopathy.

The chain employs TRBV5-4 and TRBJ2-1, with 11 bases that match TRBD2. This CDR3 has 16 residues. J was trimmed by 7 bases and V by 0 bases; bases with no gene match: 6. CDR1 and CDR2 from the germline V gene are SGHNT and YYREEE (reference sequence). The CDR3 region has the DNA TGTGCCAGCAGCTTGGGGGCTAGCGGGAGGACAAATGAGCAGTTCTTC. It specifies CASSLGASGRTNEQFF.

This clonotype was detected only a few times. The chain carries TRBV7-9 and TRBJ1-1; 10 bases are shared with TRBD1. The CDR3 length is 17 residues. The germline V gene has CDR1 SEHNR and CDR2 FQNEAQ (reference sequence). The ends lost 5 bases at V and 0 bases at J; junction bases unmatched: 9. The DNA for the CDR3 is TGTGCCAGCAGCCTGACGGGACAGGGGCTCATGAACACTGAAGCTTTCTTT. Amino acids: CASSLTGQGLMNTEAFF.

The V and J genes are TRBV7-9 and TRBJ1-3, with D unresolved. In germline, CDR1 is SEHNR, CDR2 FQNEAQ (reference sequence). V lost 1 base to trimming and J lost 0 bases, with 7 bases between them. CDR3 size: 15 residues. DNA of the CDR3: TGTGCCAGCAGCTTAGAGGCGAACTCTGGAAACACCATATATTTT. It codes for CASSLEANSGNTIYF.

This clonotype was counted many times. The V call is TRBV28, the J call TRBJ2-1; 9 bases fit TRBD1. V shed 7 bases, J shed 4 bases, and the junction held 5 bases outside the gene matches. The CDR3 is made up of 14 amino acids. CDR1 and CDR2 from the germline V gene are MDHEN and SYDVKM. The DNA of the CDR3 is TGTGCCAGCACGGGACAGGGAGGGTACAATGAGCAGTTCTTC. Protein: CASTGQGGYNEQFF.

The table lists this clonotype with many counts. The CDR3, as DNA: TGCGCCAGCAGCCCGCATCCGGGACAGGGAGTCGAGCAGTACTTC. It is translated as CASSPHPGQGVEQYF. The chain employs TRBV5-1 and TRBJ2-7, with 9 positions matching TRBD1. CDR3 length equals 15 residues. Per the germline V gene, CDR1 is SGHRS and CDR2 is YFSETQ. Unmatched junction bases numbered 11, after V lost 4 bases and J lost 6 bases. Looking up the rest from reference TRBV5-1 and TRBJ2-7 gives the full variable domain: KAGVTQTPRYLIKTRGQQVTLSCSPISGHRSVSWYQQTPGQGLQFLFEYFSETQRNKGNFPGRFSGRQFSNSRSEMNVSTLELGDSALYLCASSPHPGQGVEQYFGPGTRLTVT.

This clonotype was picked up a small number of times. This may be a read error: a much more frequent sequence differs by one nucleotide. V usage is TRBV30 and J usage is TRBJ1-1; weak D call: TRBD1 (6 bases). The germline CDR1 and CDR2 sequences are GTSNPN and SVGIG (reference sequence). The CDR3 is 16 amino acids. CDR3 in DNA: TGTGCCTGGAGTGTACCTCCGGGACAACCGAACGCTGAAGCTTTCTTT. This sequence encodes CAWSVPPGQPNAEAFF.

This clonotype was observed a few times. This chain connects TRBV6-1 to TRBJ2-5; D might be TRBD1 (8 bases). The CDR3 runs to 15 residues. Between the trimmed V and J ends, which lost 6 bases and 2 bases, there was a span of 16 bases. Germline loops: CDR1 MNHNS, CDR2 SASEGT. This CDR3 reads CASSRQGRGQETQYF. Here the CDR3 DNA reads TGTGCCAGCAGCCGACAGGGGAGGGGGCAAGAGACCCAGTACTTC.

The chain links TRBV2 to TRBJ2-5, with 8 bases lining up with TRBD2. V dropped 5 bases and J dropped 4; count of bases not matched to a gene: 6. The CDR3 consists of 14 residues. Germline V gene lookup returns CDR1 SNHLY and CDR2 FYNNEI. The CDR3 DNA follows: TGTGCCAGCAGTCCACTAGCGGCCAGAGAGACCCAGTACTTC. This codes for CASSPLAARETQYF.

This clonotype was picked up many times. This chain connects TRBV7-3 to TRBJ2-3; a weak D match, TRBD1 (6 bases). Between the trimmed V and J ends, which lost 0 bases and 1 base, there was a span of 8 bases. Germline V gene lookup returns CDR1 SGHTA and CDR2 FQGTGA. CDR3 length equals 15 residues. The CDR3 DNA sequence: TGTGCCAGCAGCTTAACAGACAGGCGCACAGATACGCAGTATTTT. Translated: CASSLTDRRTDTQYF.

This clonotype was seen a few times. The rearrangement joins TRBV6-2 or TRBV6-3 to TRBJ1-4; 7 bases align to TRBD1. The CDR3 consists of 13 residues. V lost 10 bases to trimming and J lost 6 bases; unmatched junction nucleotides: 8. Germline V gene data show CDR1 as MNHEY and CDR2 as SVGEGT. The CDR3 DNA is TGTGCCAACTCGGACAGGTTGCATGAAAAACTGTTTTTT. This sequence encodes CANSDRLHEKLFF.

This clonotype was recorded at least ten times. This chain links TRBV6-1 with TRBJ2-5; 9 bases fit TRBD1. The CDR3 extends over 15 amino acids. Germline V gene sequence: CDR1 MNHNS, CDR2 SASEGT. After removal of 8 bases from V and 1 base from J, the junction contained 8 bases not matched to a gene. CDR3 in DNA: TGTGCCAGCGGTCCCGGGACAGGGCCCCAAGAGACCCAGTACTTC. Its protein is CASGPGTGPQETQYF.

CDR3 nucleotide sequence: TGCAGTGCTACAGGGTTAAAGGAGGCTTTCTTT. Translating it yields CSATGLKEAFF. The chain uses TRBV20-1 and TRBJ1-1, with D possibly being TRBD1 (5 bases). The length of the CDR3 is 11 residues. The germline gives CDR1 DFQATT, CDR2 SNEGSKA (reference sequence). V was clipped by 4 bases and J by 11 bases, with 14 bases between them.

This clonotype occurred many times. This chain uses TRBV4-3 with TRBJ2-3; TRBD2 is a possible D gene (6 bases). The ends were cut back, 1 base at V and 5 bases at J, with 16 bases in the middle. The CDR3 loop spans 16 amino acids. Looked up from germline, CDR1 is LGHNA and CDR2 is YSLEER. The CDR3 protein is CASSQGSGVGGDTQYF. For the CDR3, the DNA is TGCGCCAGCAGCCAAGGCTCGGGAGTCGGGGGAGATACGCAGTATTTT.

This clonotype was recorded many times. The V and J genes are TRBV18 and TRBJ2-7; D is perhaps TRBD1 (5 bases). CDR3 length: 14 residues. Trimming pared 3 bases from V and 5 bases from J, leaving 14 bases between. The germline V gene encodes CDR1 KGHSH and CDR2 LQKENI. CDR3 sequence reads: CASSPQEGVHEQYF. The CDR3 nucleotides read TGTGCCAGCTCACCGCAAGAAGGGGTCCACGAGCAGTACTTC. Drawing the rest from reference TRBV18 and TRBJ2-7, the complete variable domain is NAGVMQNPRHLVRRRGQEARLRCSPMKGHSHVYWYRQLPEEGLKFMVYLQKENIIDESGMPKERFSAEFPKEGPSILRIQQVVRGDSAAYFCASSPQEGVHEQYFGPGTRLTVT.

CDR3 region: CASSLTAQTYEQYF. CDR3 nucleotides: TGTGCCAGCAGCTTAACAGCACAGACCTACGAGCAGTACTTC. The chain combines TRBV7-9 with TRBJ2-7; D unresolved. V lost 2 bases and J lost 2, with 10 bases in between. Germline V CDR1 and CDR2: SEHNR, FQNEAQ (reference sequence). The CDR3 length is 14 residues.

This clonotype was observed many times. The V and J genes are TRBV7-9 and TRBJ2-5; D might be TRBD1 (5 bases). The CDR3 loop spans 12 amino acids. Germline CDR1 reads SEHNR; CDR2 reads FQNEAQ (reference sequence). V was pared by 8 bases and J by 4 bases, with 11 bases between. The CDR3 bases are TGTGCCAGCTCCTTTGGGGCAGAGACCCAGTACTTC. It specifies CASSFGAETQYF.

This clonotype was detected many times. The rearrangement joins TRBV6-5 to TRBJ1-2; tentative D call: TRBD1 (6 bases). The CDR3 runs to 13 residues. The V end was cut by 0 bases, the J end by 8 bases, with 10 bases between. Germline loops: CDR1 MNHEY, CDR2 SVGAGI. CDR3 bases: TGTGCCAGCAGTTACTCGAGGGGGATCGGCTACACCTTC. This codes for CASSYSRGIGYTF.

This clonotype has a count of ten or more. This chain uses TRBV11-2 with TRBJ2-1; possibly TRBD2 for D (6 bases). The CDR3 is made up of 17 amino acids. The V end was cut by 5 bases, the J end by 8 bases, with 25 bases between. Germline values: CDR1 SGHAT, CDR2 FQNNGV. The CDR3 loop reads CASSPRVRGNLGDEQFF. CDR3 sequence (DNA): TGTGCCAGCAGCCCTCGGGTTCGCGGGAACCTCGGGGATGAGCAGTTCTTC.

This clonotype showed up just a few times. The chain employs TRBV13 and TRBJ1-6; no clear D. Germline assignment: CDR1 PRHDT and CDR2 FYEKMQ (reference sequence). The CDR3 loop spans 17 amino acids. V was trimmed by 1 base and J by 7 bases, leaving 17 bases between them. The CDR3 loop is CASSLVGSGRKNSPLHF. In DNA, the CDR3 is TGTGCCAGCAGCTTAGTGGGTTCCGGGAGAAAAAATTCACCCCTCCACTTT. The whole variable domain, filled in from reference TRBV13 and TRBJ1-6, reads AAGVIQSPRHLIKEKRETATLKCYPIPRHDTVYWYQQGPGQDPQFLISFYEKMQSDKGSIPDRFSAQQFSDYHSELNMSSLELGDSALYFCASSLVGSGRKNSPLHFGNGTRLTVT.

This clonotype has just a few counts. The genes are TRBV3-1 and TRBJ2-3, with 8 bases aligning to TRBD1. J gave up 3 bases and V 4 bases, and 6 bases lay outside the gene matches. There are 15 residues in the CDR3. Germline CDR1 LGHDT, CDR2 YNNKEL (reference sequence). The CDR3 nucleotides are TGTGCCAGCAGCCGGACAGGGAGTAGGACAGATACGCAGTATTTT. Its translation: CASSRTGSRTDTQYF.

Note on this clonotype: Just one base apart from a much larger clone, this may be a read error. V is TRBV5-5 and J is TRBJ2-1, with D maybe TRBD2 (5 bases). The V gene lost 1 base and the J gene lost 9 bases, with 17 bases spanning the gap. This CDR3 is built from 15 residues. Germline CDR1 and CDR2: SGHKS and YYEKEE (reference sequence). This CDR3 reads CASSLFTAVKPEQFF. In DNA form, the CDR3 reads TGTGCCAGCAGCTTGTTCACAGCGGTAAAGCCTGAGCAGTTCTTC.

This clonotype turned up a few times. At one end, the junction sequence differs from germline, possibly due to a read error. The J gene is TRBJ2-5, the V gene TRBV7-9; D is tentatively TRBD1 or TRBD2 (5 bases each). Germline V CDR1 and CDR2: SEHNR, FQNEAQ (reference sequence). This CDR3 contains 13 residues. This CDR3 reads CASSPWGRENQYF. Here the CDR3 DNA reads TGTGCCAGCAGCCCCTGGGGCAGGGAGAACCAGTACTTC.

The chain links TRBV3-1 to TRBJ2-5; D may correspond to TRBD1 or TRBD2 (5 bases each). This CDR3 contains 15 residues. CDR1 is LGHDT and CDR2 is YNNKEL in the germline V gene (reference sequence). Trimming cost V 4 bases and J 5 bases, with 17 bases left between them. CDR3 amino acids: CASSPAWDGKETQYF. The CDR3 DNA follows: TGTGCCAGCAGCCCCGCTTGGGACGGCAAGGAGACCCAGTACTTC.

With regard to this clonotype: This sequence may be a read error, since a much larger clone differs from it by one base. This rearrangement joins TRBV19 to TRBJ1-1, with unresolved D. The CDR3 is 16 amino acids. Germline V gives CDR1 LNHDA, CDR2 SQIVND (reference sequence). The CDR3 region is CVSSILGDTRFTEAFF. For the CDR3, the DNA is TGTGTCAGTAGTATCTTAGGAGACACTCGATTCACTGAAGCTTTCTTT.

This clonotype was seen ten or more times. This rearrangement joins TRBV30 to TRBJ1-1; no definite D call. The CDR3 spans 14 residues. V lost 2 bases and J 5 bases, leaving 15 bases between the germline ends. The germline CDR1 and CDR2 sequences are GTSNPN and SVGIG (reference sequence). CDR3 nucleotide sequence: TGTGCCTGGAGTCCACCCGGAGGAAGTACTGAAGCTTTCTTT. Protein sequence: CAWSPPGGSTEAFF.